This T cell receptor beta chain was observed in a study of T-cell memory formation after mild COVID-19. Study at large: Clustering of TCRs was largely donor specific. Overall study findings and caveats: Pre-infection memory carried some responding clones, suggesting that cross-reactive memory joined. Mostly located in CM and EM were contracting CD4+ clones, with contracting CD8+ clones located in EMRA.

Looked up from germline, CDR1 is MNHEY and CDR2 is SVGEGT. CDR3 length: 16 amino acids. V trimming: 4 bases; J trimming: 3 bases; junction bases outside the gene matches: 5. This clonotype was counted only a few times. The target antigen is unknown. TCRdb analysed the 5' RACE reads with MiXCR anew, one entry per CDR3 protein. The profile shows 100,000 to 150,000 distinct CDR3 sequences, roughly 6.2% of them singletons. This sequence was found in an adult woman who had mild COVID-19 (a few samples of this study predate the infection). Cell type and time point are not known. The material sequenced was PBMCs or a T cell subset sorted from them (not recorded which). This sequence joins TRBV6-2 or TRBV6-3 and TRBJ2-4, with 11 bases identical to TRBD1. CDR3 coding DNA: TGTGCCAGCAGTTTTGGACAGGGGGCAGTCAAAAACATTCAGTACTTC. Translated: CASSFGQGAVKNIQYF.